The clone carrying this TCR beta chain appeared once. Antigen specificity is unknown. Together with a sample-barcoded 5' primer, a J-beta primer mix was included in a second PCR lasting roughly 6 to 12 cycles. TCRdb called the 5' RACE reads again in MiXCR, with one record for every CDR3 protein. The data show 550,000 to 650,000 distinct CDR3 sequences, about 30% seen once. The data were obtained in a study of blood T cells in healthy people across ages. Turning to the study itself: Every two T cells gave about one barcoded beta molecule via template switching.

Overall study results and limits: PBMCs left unsorted prevented a conclusive naive versus antigen-experienced comparison. Diversity estimated from one million T cells was considered an underestimate. The fall in TCR beta diversity per million T cells was roughly linear with age.

CDR1 and CDR2 from the germline V gene are SGHRS and YFSETQ. Trimming stripped 4 bases from V and 3 bases from J, with 19 bases between. The CDR3 covers 16 residues. This TCR was sampled from a woman of 80 years or more in good health. The V gene is TRBV5-1, the J gene TRBJ2-5; possibly TRBD1 or TRBD2 for D (5 bases each). Sequencing input: blood. The CDR3, as DNA: TGCGCCAGCAGCCTCTCCCCGGGACCACTAGAAGAGACCCAGTACTTC. It codes for CASSLSPGPLEETQYF.